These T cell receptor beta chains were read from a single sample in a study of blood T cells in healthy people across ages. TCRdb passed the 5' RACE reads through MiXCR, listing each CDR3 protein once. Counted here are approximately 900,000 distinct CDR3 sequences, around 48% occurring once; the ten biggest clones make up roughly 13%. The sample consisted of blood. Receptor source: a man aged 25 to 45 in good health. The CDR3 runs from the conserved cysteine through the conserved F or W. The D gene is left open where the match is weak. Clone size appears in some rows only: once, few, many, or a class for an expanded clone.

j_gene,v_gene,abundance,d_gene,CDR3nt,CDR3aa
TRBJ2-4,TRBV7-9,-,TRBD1,TGTGCCAGCAGCAACCCGGGACAGGGGGCTTCCAAAAACATTCAGTACTTC,CASSNPGQGASKNIQYF
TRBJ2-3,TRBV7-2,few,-,TGTGCCAGCAGCTCCAAACAGGGTCTCACAGATACGCAGTATTTT,CASSSKQGLTDTQYF
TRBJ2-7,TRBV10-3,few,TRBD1,TGTGCCATCAACTCCGGGACAGGGTCGGCGGAGCAGTACTTC,CAINSGTGSAEQYF
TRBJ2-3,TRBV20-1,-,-,TGCAGTGCTAGAGCACGAGATACGCAGTATTTT,CSARARDTQYF
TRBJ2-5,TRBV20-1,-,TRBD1,TGCAGTGCTAGGACAGGGGGCCCACAAGAGACCCAGTACTTC,CSARTGGPQETQYF
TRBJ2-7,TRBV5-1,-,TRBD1,TGCGCCAGCAGCTTGGGGGGCCGGGACAGGGTCTCCTACGAGCAGTACTTC,CASSLGGRDRVSYEQYF
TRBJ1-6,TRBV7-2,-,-,TGTGCCAGCAGCAGCCTCGGGAACCGGAATTCACCCCTCCACTTT,CASSSLGNRNSPLHF
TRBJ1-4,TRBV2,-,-,TGTGCCAGCAGTGACAGCTTGCCTGAAAAACTGTTTTTT,CASSDSLPEKLFF
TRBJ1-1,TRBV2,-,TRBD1,TGTGCCAGCAGTGGGGACAGGGGTTCTGAAGCTTTCTTT,CASSGDRGSEAFF
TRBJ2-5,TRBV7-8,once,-,TGTGCCAGCAGCTCGCTCGAGTTCCAAGAGACCCAGTACTTC,CASSSLEFQETQYF
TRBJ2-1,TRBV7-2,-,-,TGTGCCAGCAGGTCCAGGGTGAGTGAGCAGTTCTTC,CASRSRVSEQFF
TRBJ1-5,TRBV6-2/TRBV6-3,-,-,TGTGCCAGCAGTTCTGGACAGCCGGGGAATCAGCCCCAGCATTTT,CASSSGQPGNQPQHF
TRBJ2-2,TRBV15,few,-,TGTGCCACCAGCAGAGTGTCAGGGGACGGCGGGGAGCTGTTTTTT,CATSRVSGDGGELFF
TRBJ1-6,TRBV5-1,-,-,TGCGCCAGCAGCTTGGTAGGGGCAGGGCTCAATTCACCCCTCCACTTT,CASSLVGAGLNSPLHF
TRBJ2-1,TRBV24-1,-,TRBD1,TGTGCCACCACCCTAAGCGGGACAGGGGCGAATGAGCAGTTCTTC,CATTLSGTGANEQFF
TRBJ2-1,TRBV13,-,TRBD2,TGTGCCAGCAGAAAAGGGCTAGCGGGGGGACCTACCCTCTACAATGAGCAGTTCTTC,CASRKGLAGGPTLYNEQFF
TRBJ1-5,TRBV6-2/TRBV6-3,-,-,TGTGCCAGCAGAGATGGACAGTACAATCAGCCCCAGCATTTT,CASRDGQYNQPQHF
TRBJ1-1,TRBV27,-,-,TGTGCCAGCAGTTCTACACCATTCACTGAAGCTTTCTTT,CASSSTPFTEAFF
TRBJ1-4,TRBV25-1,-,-,TGTGCCAGCAGTGAATTCCGGGTGACTAATGAAAAACTGTTTTTT,CASSEFRVTNEKLFF
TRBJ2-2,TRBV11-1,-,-,TGTGCCAGCAGCTTAAGACCACGGACCGGGGAGCTGTTTTTT,CASSLRPRTGELFF
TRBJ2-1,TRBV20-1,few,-,TGCAGTGCTAGGGTACTCCGAGATGCTGAGCAGTTCTTC,CSARVLRDAEQFF
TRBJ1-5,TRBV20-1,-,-,TGCAGTGCTAGAGATAGGACGAGCAATCAGCCCCAGCATTTT,CSARDRTSNQPQHF
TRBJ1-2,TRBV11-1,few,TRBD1,TGTGCCAGCAGCCCAAGGACAGGGCTCAACTATGGCTACACCTTC,CASSPRTGLNYGYTF
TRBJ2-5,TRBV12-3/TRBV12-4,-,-,TGTGCCAGCACTCCCCGGGGGAACGTGGAGACCCAGTACTTC,CASTPRGNVETQYF
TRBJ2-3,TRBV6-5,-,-,TGTGCCAGCAGAAGGATGGACTCCCGCACAGATACGCAGTATTTT,CASRRMDSRTDTQYF
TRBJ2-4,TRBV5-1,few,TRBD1,TGCGCCAGCAGCTCCGGGACAGGGTTCGACAAAAACATTCAGTACTTC,CASSSGTGFDKNIQYF
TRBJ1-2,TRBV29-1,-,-,TGCAGCGTTGGATCGGAGAGGCGTGGCTACACCTTC,CSVGSERRGYTF
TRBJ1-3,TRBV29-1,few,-,TGCAGCGTTCAAGCCGGAAGCTCTGGAAACACCATATATTTT,CSVQAGSSGNTIYF
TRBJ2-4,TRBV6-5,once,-,TGTGCCAGCAGTTATGACCACACCGGGACACTCTACAATGAGCAGTACTTC,CASSYDHTGTLYNEQYF
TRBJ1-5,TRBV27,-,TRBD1,TGTGCCAGCAGTTTATCGGGGGGGACAGGGGGTCAGCCCCAGCATTTT,CASSLSGGTGGQPQHF
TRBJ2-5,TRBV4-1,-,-,TGCGCCAGCAGCCTCGTTTCCGACCAAGAGACCCAGTACTTC,CASSLVSDQETQYF
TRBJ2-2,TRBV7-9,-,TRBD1,TGTGCCAGCAGCAGTGACAGGGCCACGTCGAACACCGGGGAGCTGTTTTTT,CASSSDRATSNTGELFF
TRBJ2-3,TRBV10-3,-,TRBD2,TGTGCCATCAGTGAGGTTGAGACTAGCGACACAGATACGCAGTATTTT,CAISEVETSDTDTQYF
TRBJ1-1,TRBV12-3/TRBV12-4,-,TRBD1,TGTGCCAGCAGCATGGGACAGGGGGCTCTGAACACTGAAGCTTTCTTT,CASSMGQGALNTEAFF
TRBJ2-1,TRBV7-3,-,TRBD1,TGTGCCAGCAGCTTAATAGGACAGGGCGAGCAGTTCTTC,CASSLIGQGEQFF
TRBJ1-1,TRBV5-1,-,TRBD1,TGCGCCAGCAGCTTGGGGGGCAGGGGGCCTGAAGCTTTCTTT,CASSLGGRGPEAFF
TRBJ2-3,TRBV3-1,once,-,TGTGCCAGCAGCCAAGTCGCGGCTAGCCGGCGCCATACGCAGTATTTT,CASSQVAASRRHTQYF
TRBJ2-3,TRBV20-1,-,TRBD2,TGCAGTGCTAGGAAGGGGACAGCGGGGGGATCAGATACGCAGTATTTT,CSARKGTAGGSDTQYF
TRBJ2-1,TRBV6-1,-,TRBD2,TGTGCCAGCAACCAAATGGCTAGCGGGGGTTACAATGAGCAGTTCTTC,CASNQMASGGYNEQFF
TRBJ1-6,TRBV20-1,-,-,TGCAGTGCTAGAGATTGGAGCCTGGGATCCCGGAATTCACCCCTCCACTTT,CSARDWSLGSRNSPLHF